Below, 16 T cell receptor beta chains from the same sample are listed, as sequenced in a study of neurological immune-mediated disorders. TCRdb re-called the 5' RACE reads with MiXCR, one entry per CDR3 protein. The repertoire consists of about 46,000 distinct CDR3 sequences, with less than 2% occurring once and the leading ten covering roughly 2%. Sequenced material: PBMCs. Receptors were obtained from a woman in her forties with multiple sclerosis.

The table lists this clonotype with many counts. The V and J genes are TRBV20-1 and TRBJ2-2, with 10 bases aligning to TRBD2. V was clipped by 5 bases and J by 4 bases; unmatched bases: 4. Germline assignment: CDR1 DFQATT and CDR2 SNEGSKA (reference sequence). CDR3 length equals 14 residues. CDR3 in DNA: TGCAGTGCTGAGCGGGGGGGCTTCACCGGGGAGCTGTTTTTT. Translation: CSAERGGFTGELFF.

This clonotype has ten or more counts. The rearrangement links TRBV5-1 to TRBJ2-2; D unresolved. This CDR3 is built from 11 residues. CDR1 is SGHRS and CDR2 is YFSETQ in the germline V gene. V lost 4 bases and J 5 bases, leaving 3 bases between the germline ends. The CDR3 loop is CASSITGELFF. The DNA for the CDR3 is TGCGCCAGCAGCATAACCGGGGAGCTGTTTTTT.

This clonotype was found many times. The gene calls are TRBV4-2 and TRBJ1-4; perhaps TRBD1 as D (5 bases). V lost 1 base and J 4 bases, leaving 10 bases between the germline ends. Germline V gene data show CDR1 as LGHNA and CDR2 as YNFKEQ. The CDR3 has 15 amino acids. The CDR3 DNA follows: TGTGCCAGCAGCCAAGCGAAAGGGGATAATGAAAAACTGTTTTTT. It codes for CASSQAKGDNEKLFF.

This clonotype was recorded many times. This chain uses TRBV5-1 with TRBJ1-2; 7 positions match TRBD1. The V gene's germline CDR1 is SGHRS and CDR2 YFSETQ. Losses at the gene ends were 0 bases for V and 8 bases for J; bases not matched to a gene: 4. This CDR3 contains 13 residues. The CDR3 reads CASSLGQGGGYTF. CDR3 coding DNA: TGCGCCAGCAGCTTGGGACAGGGAGGCGGCTACACCTTC.

This clonotype was found many times. This chain links TRBV2 with TRBJ1-1; D is perhaps TRBD1 (5 bases). The CDR3 length is 11 residues. The V end lost 6 bases, the J end lost 11 bases, and 13 bases lay between the germline ends. Germline V gene data show CDR1 as SNHLY and CDR2 as FYNNEI. The CDR3 loop reads CASRRQSEAFF. The DNA for the CDR3 is TGTGCCAGCAGACGACAGTCGGAGGCTTTCTTT.

This clonotype was detected ten times or more. The rearrangement links TRBV7-8 to TRBJ1-6; 7 nucleotides agree with TRBD1. From germline, CDR1 is SGHVS and CDR2 FQNEAQ. Trimming cost V 2 bases and J 6 bases; bases outside gene matches: 4. The CDR3 contains 15 residues. The CDR3 DNA reads TGTGCCAGCAGCTTACGGGACAGCCTTAATTCACCCCTCCACTTT. Protein sequence: CASSLRDSLNSPLHF. The whole variable domain, filled in from reference TRBV7-8 and TRBJ1-6, reads GAGVSQSPRYKVAKRGQDVALRCDPISGHVSLFWYQQALGQGPEFLTYFQNEAQLDKSGLPSDRFFAERPEGSVSTLKIQRTQQEDSAVYLCASSLRDSLNSPLHFGNGTRLTVT.

Ten or more counts support this clonotype. This chain uses TRBV18 with TRBJ2-7, with 8 nucleotides matching TRBD2. Unmatched junction bases numbered 8, after V lost 0 bases and J lost 7 bases. The length of the CDR3 is 15 residues. Germline lookup yields CDR1 KGHSH and CDR2 LQKENI. The CDR3 sequence: CASSPPSGLALEQYF. Written as DNA, the CDR3 is TGTGCCAGCTCACCACCGTCCGGACTAGCTCTGGAGCAGTACTTC.

The sample holds many counts of this clonotype. J is TRBJ1-4 and V is TRBV10-3; 8 bases are shared with TRBD1. CDR1 is ENHRY, CDR2 SYGVKD, per germline. Trimming removed 3 bases from V and 6 bases from J; junction bases left unmatched: 9. This CDR3 region has 16 residues. CDR3 region: CAISDRGRESDEKLFF. As DNA, the CDR3 is TGTGCCATCAGTGACAGGGGGCGCGAATCGGATGAAAAACTGTTTTTT.

This clonotype was detected many times. The chain recombines TRBV20-1 with TRBJ1-1; no definite D call. The V gene's germline CDR1 is DFQATT and CDR2 SNEGSKA (reference sequence). V gave up 0 bases and J gave up 4 bases, with 9 bases separating them. CDR3 size: 13 residues. The CDR3 DNA reads as TGCAGTGCTAGAGATTTTTATAGCACTGAAGCTTTCTTT. This codes for CSARDFYSTEAFF.

This clonotype was found many times. The chain couples TRBV20-1 to TRBJ1-2; D is unresolved. With 2 bases removed from V and 3 bases from J, the gap between germline ends came to 10 bases. This CDR3 contains 13 residues. The germline V gene encodes CDR1 DFQATT and CDR2 SNEGSKA (reference sequence). The CDR3 region has the DNA TGCAGTGCTAGACAGCCCTATGACTATGGCTACACCTTC. It specifies CSARQPYDYGYTF.

This clonotype was recorded at least ten times. The V call is TRBV5-1, the J call TRBJ1-5; the D gene is possibly TRBD1 (5 bases). There are 15 residues in the CDR3. V lost 0 bases and J lost 6, with 13 bases in between. The germline V gene encodes CDR1 SGHRS and CDR2 YFSETQ. The CDR3 DNA sequence: TGCGCCAGCAGCTTGGCCGTGGGGCCGGGTCAGCCCCAGCATTTT. Encoded protein: CASSLAVGPGQPQHF.

About this clonotype itself: A much larger clone is a single base away; this may be a read error. The chain joins TRBV20-1 to TRBJ2-7; D gene ambiguous. V lost 7 bases, J lost 2 bases, and 12 bases lay in between. Germline V gene sequence: CDR1 DFQATT, CDR2 SNEGSKA (reference sequence). This CDR3 comprises 12 residues. CDR3 DNA: TGCAGTGATAAGGCCAGCGCCTACGAGCAGTACTTC. It yields the protein CSDKASAYEQYF.

This clonotype was seen ten or more times. The V gene is TRBV6-5, the J gene TRBJ2-5; 9 bases are a match to TRBD1. CDR3 length: 14 residues. V trimming: 6 bases; J trimming: 5 bases; junction bases outside the gene matches: 7. Germline-derived CDR1 and CDR2 are MNHEY and SVGAGI. The CDR3 region is CASRLGTGWETQYF. CDR3 nucleotides: TGTGCCAGCAGGCTGGGGACAGGGTGGGAGACCCAGTACTTC.

This clonotype was picked up many times. The J gene is TRBJ2-7, the V gene TRBV5-1; TRBD1 agrees at 7 bases. CDR3 length equals 14 residues. Trimming at V came to 6 bases and at J to 1 base, leaving 7 bases not matched to a gene. Germline assignment: CDR1 SGHRS and CDR2 YFSETQ. The CDR3 region is CASNPSGGSYEQYF. In nucleotides, the CDR3 is TGCGCCAGCAATCCGTCAGGGGGTTCCTACGAGCAGTACTTC. The variable domain in full, completed from reference TRBV5-1 and TRBJ2-7, reads KAGVTQTPRYLIKTRGQQVTLSCSPISGHRSVSWYQQTPGQGLQFLFEYFSETQRNKGNFPGRFSGRQFSNSRSEMNVSTLELGDSALYLCASNPSGGSYEQYFGPGTRLTVT.

This clonotype was recorded at least ten times. V gene TRBV20-1 combines with J gene TRBJ1-5; unclear D gene. The V gene's germline CDR1 is DFQATT and CDR2 SNEGSKA (reference sequence). The CDR3 covers 14 residues. V was clipped by 4 bases and J by 0 bases, with 10 bases between them. The CDR3 protein is CSAKNTYSNQPQHF. The CDR3 coding sequence is TGCAGTGCTAAAAACACCTATAGCAATCAGCCCCAGCATTTT.

This clonotype was counted ten times or more. This chain uses TRBV20-1 with TRBJ2-7, with TRBD2 identical over 10 bases. The length of the CDR3 is 15 residues. Germline V gene sequence: CDR1 DFQATT, CDR2 SNEGSKA (reference sequence). The J segment lost 6 bases and the V segment lost 0 bases, leaving 8 bases of the junction unmatched. DNA for the CDR3: TGCAGTGCTAGAGATCGACTAGCGGGTAGGGGCGAGCAGTACTTC. The encoded protein is CSARDRLAGRGEQYF.